The rows below give T cell receptor beta chains drawn from one sample of a study of OX40 agonist ivuxolimab in advanced cancers. Data came from immunoSEQ multiplex PCR; TCRdb stores just in-frame clones and leaves some out. Of just over 60,000 clones in the sample, around 93% were seen once. The sample was CD4+ or CD8+ T cells sorted from blood, taken in a trial of the OX40 agonist ivuxolimab. The receptors stem from an adult with an advanced solid tumor such as melanoma, head and neck, liver or kidney cancer. CDR3s include the opening cysteine and the closing phenylalanine or tryptophan. A D gene is named only where the DNA matches it firmly. Expanded clones get a size class; other rows say once, few or many, or leave the size out.

>.|TRBJ2-2|TRBD2|TRBV7-3
CASSQTSGRARTGELFF
TGTGCCAGCAGCCAAACTAGCGGGAGGGCCCGGACCGGGGAGCTGTTTTTT
>.|TRBJ2-1|TRBD2|TRBV27
CASSSGTSGSYNEQFF
TGTGCCAGCAGTTCGGGGACTAGCGGCTCCTACAATGAGCAGTTCTTC
>.|TRBJ2-7|TRBD2|TRBV5-1
CASSPKTSGSSYEQYF
TGCGCCAGCAGCCCGAAGACTAGCGGGAGCTCCTACGAGCAGTACTTC
>.|TRBJ2-2|TRBD2|TRBV19
CASRGTSVTGELFF
TGTGCCAGTAGGGGGACTAGCGTAACCGGGGAGCTGTTTTTT
>.|TRBJ2-2|.|TRBV7-3
CASAPVTGELFF
TGTGCCAGCGCGCCGGTCACCGGGGAGCTGTTTTTT
>.|TRBJ1-1|.|TRBV27
CASTPGGGVNTEAFF
TGTGCCAGCACTCCGGGCGGGGGGGTGAACACTGAAGCTTTCTTT
>.|TRBJ2-2|TRBD2|TRBV28
CASSFPSGGRTGELFF
TGTGCCAGCAGTTTCCCCTCGGGAGGGCGGACCGGGGAGCTGTTTTTT
>.|TRBJ2-7|TRBD1|TRBV5-1
CASSLGTGYEQYF
TGCGCCAGCAGCTTAGGGACAGGCTACGAGCAGTACTTC
>once|TRBJ2-7|.|TRBV4-1
CASSHNGDPAYEQYF
TGCGCCAGCAGCCATAACGGGGACCCGGCCTACGAGCAGTACTTC
>.|TRBJ2-3|TRBD1|TRBV7-6
CASSILGGVHTDTQYF
TGTGCCAGCAGCATACTAGGGGGCGTGCACACAGATACGCAGTATTTT
>.|TRBJ2-3|TRBD2|TRBV7-9
CASSLDEREGLDTQYF
TGTGCCAGCAGCTTAGATGAGCGGGAGGGCCTAGATACGCAGTATTTT
>.|TRBJ2-1|.|TRBV6-1
CASSAPTRTDEQFF
TGTGCCAGCAGTGCCCCGACTAGAACCGATGAGCAGTTCTTC
>.|TRBJ2-3|.|TRBV19
CASSLQGTDTQYF
TGTGCCAGTAGCCTCCAGGGGACAGATACGCAGTATTTT
>.|TRBJ2-7|.|TRBV11-2
CASSLGLSGIYEQYF
TGTGCCAGCAGCTTAGGGCTTTCAGGAATCTACGAGCAGTACTTC
>.|TRBJ2-7|TRBD2|TRBV13
CASRLRGEADYEQYF
TGTGCCAGCAGGTTACGGGGGGAGGCTGACTACGAGCAGTACTTC
>once|TRBJ2-7|TRBD2|TRBV4-1
CASSSAGVLSEQYF
TGCGCCAGCAGCTCAGCGGGAGTTTTAAGCGAGCAGTACTTC
>once|TRBJ2-1|TRBD1|TRBV28
CASSTGQGKDNEQFF
TGTGCCAGCAGCACTGGACAGGGTAAGGACAATGAGCAGTTCTTC
>.|TRBJ2-7|.|TRBV7-8
CASSLAFSRLSTYEQYF
TGTGCCAGCAGCTTAGCCTTTAGTCGGCTGAGTACCTACGAGCAGTACTTC
>.|TRBJ2-1|TRBD2|TRBV29-1
CSVEGTSGRATYNEQFF
TGCAGCGTTGAGGGGACTAGCGGGAGGGCCACTTACAATGAGCAGTTCTTC
>.|TRBJ2-2|.|TRBV27
CASSFGGTGELFF
TGTGCCAGCAGTTTTGGGGGGACCGGGGAGCTGTTTTTT
>.|TRBJ1-2|.|TRBV29-1
CSVEGGADYGYTF
TGCAGCGTAGAAGGAGGGGCCGACTATGGCTACACCTTC
>.|TRBJ2-6|.|TRBV5-6
CASSRSFNLLSGANVLTF
TGTGCCAGCAGCCGGAGTTTTAATCTTCTGTCTGGGGCCAACGTCCTGACTTTC
>.|TRBJ2-1|.|TRBV19
CASSGSSYNEQFF
TGTGCCAGTAGCGGGAGTTCATACAATGAGCAGTTCTTC
>.|TRBJ1-2|.|TRBV14
CASSHLQGPHYGYTF
TGTGCCAGCAGCCATCTACAGGGCCCCCACTATGGCTACACCTTC
>.|TRBJ2-1|TRBD2|TRBV13
CASSLTASGSSYNEQFF
TGTGCCAGCAGCTTAACGGCTAGCGGGAGTAGCTACAATGAGCAGTTCTTC
>once|TRBJ1-2|.|TRBV7-6
CASSLGGVGYTF
TGTGCCAGCAGCTTAGGAGGGGTTGGCTACACCTTC